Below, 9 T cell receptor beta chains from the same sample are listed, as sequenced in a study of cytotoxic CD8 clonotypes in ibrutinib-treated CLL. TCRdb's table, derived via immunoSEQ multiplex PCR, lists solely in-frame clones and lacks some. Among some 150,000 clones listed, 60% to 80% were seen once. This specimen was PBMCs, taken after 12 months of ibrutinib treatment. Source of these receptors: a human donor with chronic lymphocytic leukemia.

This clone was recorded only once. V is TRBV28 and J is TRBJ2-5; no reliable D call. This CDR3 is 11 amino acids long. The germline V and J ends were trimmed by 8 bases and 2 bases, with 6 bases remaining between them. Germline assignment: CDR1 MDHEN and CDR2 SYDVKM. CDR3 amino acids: CASYKQETQYF. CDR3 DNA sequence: TGTGCCAGCTACAAGCAAGAGACCCAGTACTTC.

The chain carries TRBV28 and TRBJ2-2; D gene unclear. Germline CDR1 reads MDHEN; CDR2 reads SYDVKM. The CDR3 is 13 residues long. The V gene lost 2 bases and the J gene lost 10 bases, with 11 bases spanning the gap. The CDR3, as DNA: TGTGCCAGCAGTTTAAGTATTCTGGAGGAGCTGTTTTTT. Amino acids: CASSLSILEELFF.

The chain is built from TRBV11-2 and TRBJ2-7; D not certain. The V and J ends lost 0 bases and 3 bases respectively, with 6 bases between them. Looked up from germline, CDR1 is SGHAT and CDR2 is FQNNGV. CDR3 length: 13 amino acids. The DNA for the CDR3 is TGTGCCAGCAGCTTAGATCACGGCTACGAGCAGTACTTC. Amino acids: CASSLDHGYEQYF.

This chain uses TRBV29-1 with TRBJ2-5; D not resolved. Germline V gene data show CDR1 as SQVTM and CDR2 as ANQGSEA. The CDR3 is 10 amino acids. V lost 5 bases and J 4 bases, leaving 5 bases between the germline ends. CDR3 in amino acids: CSVWVETQYF. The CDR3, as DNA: TGCAGCGTTTGGGTAGAGACCCAGTACTTC.

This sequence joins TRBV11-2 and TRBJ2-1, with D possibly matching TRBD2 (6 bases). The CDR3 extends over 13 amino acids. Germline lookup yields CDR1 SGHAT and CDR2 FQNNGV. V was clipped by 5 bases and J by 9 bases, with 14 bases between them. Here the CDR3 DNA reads TGTGCCAGCAGCCTTGGGACGGAGGGTGAGCAGTTCTTC. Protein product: CASSLGTEGEQFF.

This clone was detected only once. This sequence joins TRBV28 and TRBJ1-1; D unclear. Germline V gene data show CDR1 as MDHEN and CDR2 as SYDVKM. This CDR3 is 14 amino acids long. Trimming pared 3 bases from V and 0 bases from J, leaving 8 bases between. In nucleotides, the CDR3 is TGTGCCAGCAGTTTTACGGGGATGAACACTGAAGCTTTCTTT. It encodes CASSFTGMNTEAFF.

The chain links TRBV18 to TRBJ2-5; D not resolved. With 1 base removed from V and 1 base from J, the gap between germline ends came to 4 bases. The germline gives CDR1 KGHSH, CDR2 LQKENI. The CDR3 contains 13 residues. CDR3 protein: CASSPLAQETQYF. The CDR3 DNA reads TGTGCCAGCTCACCACTAGCCCAAGAGACCCAGTACTTC.

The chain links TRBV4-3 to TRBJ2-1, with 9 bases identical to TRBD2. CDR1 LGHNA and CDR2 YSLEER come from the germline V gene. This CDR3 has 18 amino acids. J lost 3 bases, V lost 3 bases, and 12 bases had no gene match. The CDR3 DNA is TGCGCCAGCAGCCAGGGGAGTGGCGGGAGGGCCCTCTACAATGAGCAGTTCTTC. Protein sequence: CASSQGSGGRALYNEQFF.

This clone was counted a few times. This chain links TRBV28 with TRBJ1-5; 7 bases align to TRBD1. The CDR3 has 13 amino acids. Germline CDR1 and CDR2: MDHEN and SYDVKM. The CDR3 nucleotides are TGTGCAGGACAGGCTTATAGCAATCAGCCCCAGCATTTT. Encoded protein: CAGQAYSNQPQHF.